These 14 T cell receptor beta chains came from one sample sequenced in a study of T cells in women clearing cervical HPV infection. Produced via immunoSEQ multiplex PCR; TCRdb's table is partial and in-frame only. The table lists 35,000 to 45,000 clones. Sample: blood buffy coat. The receptors were gathered from a woman aged 18 to 69 with a cervical HPV16 infection that either progressed to CIN3+ or cleared (not recorded which).

About this clone: The DNA ends 3 residues before the CDR3 does, and the rest of the CDR3 is filled in from the germline J gene. The J gene is TRBJ2-1, the V gene TRBV7-2, with a tentative D call TRBD2 (6 bases). Trimming took 5 bases from V and 5 from J, leaving 10 bases between them. The CDR3 has 13 amino acids. Germline V gene sequence: CDR1 SGHTA, CDR2 FQGNSA. The sequenced part of the CDR3 DNA is TGTGCCAGCAGCCCGCAGCGGGACAATGAG. Protein product: CASSPQRDNE. The entire CDR3 is CASSPQRDNEQFF.

In regard to this clone: The read terminates 3 residues ahead of where the CDR3 ends, so the germline J gene completes it. The rearrangement uses TRBV30 and TRBJ2-2; weak D call: TRBD1 (5 bases). Trimming cost V 0 bases and J 5 bases, with 7 bases left between them. CDR3 size: 13 residues. CDR1 and CDR2 from the germline V gene are GTSNPN and SVGIG (reference sequence). The chain's CDR3 is CAWSVQATGELFF. The sequenced part of the CDR3 DNA is TGTGCCTGGAGTGTACAGGCAACCGGGGAG.

To note about this clone: The CDR3 end lies 3 residues beyond the end of the read and is filled in from the germline J gene. The chain joins TRBV10-2 to TRBJ2-3; D is uncertain. The CDR3 covers 12 residues. Trimming took off 6 bases at V and 4 bases at J, with 8 bases between the two ends. The germline CDR1 and CDR2 sequences are WSHSY and SAAADI. The CDR3 sequence: CASSSIPDTQYF. Partial CDR3 DNA: TGCGCCAGCAGCAGTATTCCAGATACG.

With respect to this clone: The observed sequence ends 3 residues before the CDR3 terminus, with the missing tail filled in from the germline J gene. This chain uses TRBV10-3 with TRBJ1-1; maybe TRBD1 (5 bases). The CDR3 has 14 amino acids. Germline lookup yields CDR1 ENHRY and CDR2 SYGVKD. The DNA read from the CDR3 is TGTGCCATCAGTGAAGGGGTACGTACGGCACAA. Translation gives CAISEGVRTAQ. In full, the CDR3 is CAISEGVRTAQAFF.

A remark on this clone: The CDR3 is cut off 3 residues early in the read; its end comes from the germline J gene. The chain links TRBV5-1 to TRBJ1-3; 7 bases match TRBD1. Germline trimming cut 4 bases from V and 1 base from J; bases unmatched to any gene: 2. The CDR3 loop spans 14 amino acids. Germline V gives CDR1 SGHRS, CDR2 YFSETQ. The CDR3 spells CASSPGGSGNTIYF. The CDR3 bases that were read are TGCGCCAGCAGCCCAGGGGGTTCTGGAAACACC.

On this clone itself: Read sequence stops 3 residues before the CDR3 end, and the germline J gene provides the missing end. The V call is TRBV10-3, the J call TRBJ1-6; 7 nucleotides line up with TRBD1. Germline V gene data show CDR1 as ENHRY and CDR2 as SYGVKD. Losses at the gene ends were 4 bases for V and 3 bases for J; bases not matched to a gene: 6. The CDR3 extends over 16 amino acids. This CDR3 reads CAISAARDSYNSPLHF. Partial CDR3 DNA: TGTGCCATCAGTGCTGCCCGGGACAGCTATAATTCACCC.

Note on this clone: The read halts 3 residues ahead of the CDR3 end, with the missing end drawn from the germline J gene. This chain connects TRBV5-6 to TRBJ2-4; 7 bases align to TRBD2. The CDR3 loop spans 13 amino acids. CDR1 SGHDT and CDR2 YYEEEE come from the germline V gene. The CDR3 protein is CASSLSAGETQYF. The covered CDR3 bases are TGTGCCAGCAGCTTATCTGCGGGAGAGACT.

As for this clone: The read ends 3 residues before the CDR3 terminus; that terminus is restored from the germline J gene. This sequence joins TRBV2 and TRBJ1-1; 9 bases are a match to TRBD1. Per the germline V gene, CDR1 is SNHLY and CDR2 is FYNNEI. The CDR3 spans 15 residues. The ends lost 5 bases at V and 5 bases at J; junction bases unmatched: 9. The covered CDR3 bases are TGTGCCAGCAGTTTCCGGGACAGGGTGTGGACTGAA. This translates into CASSFRDRVWTE. Given in full, the CDR3 is CASSFRDRVWTEAFF.

CDR3 DNA, as far as it was read: TGTGCCAGTAGTATAGGGCAACAGGGGAGGCAGCCC. Residues: CASSIGQQGRQP. The whole CDR3 protein reads CASSIGQQGRQPQHF. This rearrangement joins TRBV19 to TRBJ1-5, with 7 bases fitting TRBD1. The CDR3 end falls 3 residues outside the read, so it is completed with the germline J gene. The CDR3 covers 15 residues. CDR1 is LNHDA, CDR2 SQIVND, per germline (reference sequence). Trimming cost V 1 base and J 7 bases; bases outside gene matches: 7.

To note about this clone: The CDR3 extends 3 residues past the end of the read, so its final part is completed from the germline J gene. The chain combines TRBV2 with TRBJ2-3; 10 bases agree with TRBD2. The germline V gene encodes CDR1 SNHLY and CDR2 FYNNEI. The CDR3 extends over 15 amino acids. The chain's CDR3 is CASSDQAGGQETQYF. CDR3 DNA, as far as it was read: TGTGCCAGCAGTGACCAAGCGGGGGGGCAAGAGACG.

To note about this clone: The CDR3 end is not reached by the read, which stops 3 residues before it; the germline J gene fills it in. The V and J genes are TRBV30 and TRBJ1-4; maybe TRBD1 (6 bases). The CDR3 spans 15 residues. CDR1 GTSNPN and CDR2 SVGIG come from the germline V gene (reference sequence). V lost 3 bases to trimming and J lost 8 bases, with 19 bases between them. The CDR3 here is CAWRLDGPRGEKLFF. The CDR3 DNA, read in part, is TGTGCCTGGAGATTGGATGGACCCAGGGGCGAAAAA.

Comments on this clone: Sequencing ends 3 residues short of the CDR3 end; the germline J gene provides the rest. The V and J genes are TRBV20-1 and TRBJ2-5, with 12 bases identical to TRBD2. Germline assignment: CDR1 DFQATT and CDR2 SNEGSKA (reference sequence). With V trimmed by 1 base and J by 4 bases, 1 base remained unmatched. The CDR3 has 14 residues. The CDR3 here is CSARGGLAGETQYF. The CDR3 bases that were read are TGCAGTGCTAGAGGGGGACTAGCGGGAGAGACC.

Comments on this clone: The missing CDR3 end, 3 residues past where the read stops, is filled in from the germline J gene. V gene TRBV5-1 combines with J gene TRBJ1-4; no clear D. In germline, CDR1 is SGHRS, CDR2 YFSETQ. CDR3 size: 16 residues. The part of the CDR3 DNA that was read is TGCGCCAGCAGCTTGGGCCCGGTCTCCTATAATTCACCA. It codes for CASSLGPVSYNSP. The complete CDR3 protein is CASSLGPVSYNSPLFF.

As to this clone: The CDR3 extends 3 residues past the end of the read, so its final part is completed from the germline J gene. The chain has TRBV19 and TRBJ2-1, with D possibly being TRBD2 (5 bases). Germline assignment: CDR1 LNHDA and CDR2 SQIVND (reference sequence). V was cut by 6 bases and J by 6 bases, with 9 bases left in between. The CDR3 contains 12 residues. Incomplete CDR3 DNA: TGTGCCAGTAGCCTACTAGGCAATGAG. Translation gives CASSLLGNE. The full CDR3 is CASSLLGNEQFF. The whole variable domain, filled in from reference TRBV19 and TRBJ2-1, reads DGGITQSPKYLFRKEGQNVTLSCEQNLNHDAMYWYRQDPGQGLRLIYYSQIVNDFQKGDIAEGYSVSREKKESFPLTVTSAQKNPTAFYLCASSLLGNEQFFGPGTRLTVL.